This is a list of T cell receptor beta chains from one sample in a study of T-cell memory formation after mild COVID-19. TCRdb used MiXCR to reprocess the 5' RACE reads, holding one entry per CDR3 protein. Among 250,000 to 400,000 distinct CDR3 sequences listed, around an eighth were seen once. The sample consisted of PBMCs or a T cell subset sorted from them (not recorded which). These receptor sequences come from a young man who had mild COVID-19 (a few samples of this study predate the infection). Cell type and time point are not known. Both conserved end residues are part of each CDR3. A D gene is named only where the DNA matches it firmly. Clone size, where shown, is once, few, many, or a class for clones that have expanded.

clone_size: few; j_call: TRBJ2-3; d_call: NA; v_call: TRBV5-1; cdr3_nt: TGCGCCAGCATTTCGGGGCTAGGAGATACGCAGTATTTT; cdr3_aa: CASISGLGDTQYF
clone_size: NA; j_call: TRBJ1-2; d_call: NA; v_call: TRBV9; cdr3_nt: TGTGCCAGCAGCGTAGAGGAGTATCCACGAGGCTACACCTTC; cdr3_aa: CASSVEEYPRGYTF
clone_size: few; j_call: TRBJ2-1; d_call: NA; v_call: TRBV27; cdr3_nt: TGTGCCAGCAGTTCCTGGGGGAGCACCATGGGGAATGAGCAGTTCTTC; cdr3_aa: CASSSWGSTMGNEQFF
clone_size: NA; j_call: TRBJ1-6; d_call: NA; v_call: TRBV27; cdr3_nt: TGTGCCAGCAGTTTATCGAAGGGGACCGTTAGTAATTCACCCCTCCACTTT; cdr3_aa: CASSLSKGTVSNSPLHF
clone_size: few; j_call: TRBJ2-5; d_call: NA; v_call: TRBV6-5; cdr3_nt: TGTGCCAGCAGTCAGCAGGTGGGGCAAGAGACCCAGTACTTC; cdr3_aa: CASSQQVGQETQYF
clone_size: NA; j_call: TRBJ2-3; d_call: NA; v_call: TRBV29-1; cdr3_nt: TGCAGCTCTCTGGGACCGGCTAGCACAGATACGCAGTATTTT; cdr3_aa: CSSLGPASTDTQYF
clone_size: NA; j_call: TRBJ2-7; d_call: NA; v_call: TRBV12-3/TRBV12-4; cdr3_nt: TGTGCCAGCACCACTTCCGGACCCGAGCAGTACTTC; cdr3_aa: CASTTSGPEQYF
clone_size: many; j_call: TRBJ2-3; d_call: NA; v_call: TRBV7-9; cdr3_nt: TGTGCCAGCAGCCGATCGACACCACCCACTATCACAGATACGCAGTATTTT; cdr3_aa: CASSRSTPPTITDTQYF
clone_size: NA; j_call: TRBJ2-4; d_call: TRBD2; v_call: TRBV7-9; cdr3_nt: TGTGCCAGCAGCTTGACTAGCGGGGTTTACGGTCCCATTCAGTACTTC; cdr3_aa: CASSLTSGVYGPIQYF
clone_size: NA; j_call: TRBJ2-3; d_call: NA; v_call: TRBV7-6; cdr3_nt: TGTGCCAGCAGCTTAGCGATTGATACGCAGTATTTT; cdr3_aa: CASSLAIDTQYF
clone_size: few; j_call: TRBJ2-1; d_call: TRBD1; v_call: TRBV5-1; cdr3_nt: TGCGCCAGCAGAAACCGGGACAGGGCTATAGATGAGCAGTTCTTC; cdr3_aa: CASRNRDRAIDEQFF
clone_size: many; j_call: TRBJ2-3; d_call: NA; v_call: TRBV10-1; cdr3_nt: TGCGCCAGCAGCGGGGGCCCTCGAGATACGCAGTATTTT; cdr3_aa: CASSGGPRDTQYF
clone_size: few; j_call: TRBJ1-5; d_call: TRBD1; v_call: TRBV4-3; cdr3_nt: TGCGCCAGCAGCGATAACAGGGGCGGCAATCAGCCCCAGCATTTT; cdr3_aa: CASSDNRGGNQPQHF
clone_size: NA; j_call: TRBJ2-5; d_call: NA; v_call: TRBV11-2; cdr3_nt: TGTGCCAGCAGCTTAGATGGGGGGAGAACTCAAGAGACCCAGTACTTC; cdr3_aa: CASSLDGGRTQETQYF
clone_size: NA; j_call: TRBJ1-2; d_call: NA; v_call: TRBV19; cdr3_nt: TGTGCCAGTAGTATCCCTCCCCAGCGCGGCTACACCTTC; cdr3_aa: CASSIPPQRGYTF
clone_size: NA; j_call: TRBJ2-3; d_call: NA; v_call: TRBV4-3; cdr3_nt: TGCGCCAGCAGCCAACGTTGGACAGATACGCAGTATTTT; cdr3_aa: CASSQRWTDTQYF
clone_size: NA; j_call: TRBJ2-5; d_call: TRBD2; v_call: TRBV12-3/TRBV12-4; cdr3_nt: TGTGCCAGCAGGGTAGCGGGGGTAGAGACCCAGTACTTC; cdr3_aa: CASRVAGVETQYF
clone_size: NA; j_call: TRBJ2-1; d_call: TRBD1; v_call: TRBV12-3/TRBV12-4; cdr3_nt: TGTGCCAGCAGCCCGAGGACAGGAAGGACCTTCTACAATGAGCAGTTCTTC; cdr3_aa: CASSPRTGRTFYNEQFF
clone_size: NA; j_call: TRBJ2-7; d_call: TRBD2; v_call: TRBV5-1; cdr3_nt: TGCGCCAGCAGCCCCGGACTAGACGGCTACGAGCAGTACTTC; cdr3_aa: CASSPGLDGYEQYF
clone_size: few; j_call: TRBJ2-3; d_call: TRBD2; v_call: TRBV20-1; cdr3_nt: TGCAGTGCTAGAGAGGGGACTAGTACGGATACGCAGTATTTT; cdr3_aa: CSAREGTSTDTQYF
clone_size: few; j_call: TRBJ1-5; d_call: NA; v_call: TRBV12-3/TRBV12-4; cdr3_nt: TGTGCCAGCAGTTTAGATCCGGGACCGCAGCCCCAGCATTTT; cdr3_aa: CASSLDPGPQPQHF
clone_size: NA; j_call: TRBJ1-1; d_call: NA; v_call: TRBV5-1; cdr3_nt: TGCGCCAGCAGCTTAGGACGGGCAGGTATGAACACTGAAGCTTTCTTT; cdr3_aa: CASSLGRAGMNTEAFF
clone_size: NA; j_call: TRBJ1-4; d_call: NA; v_call: TRBV14; cdr3_nt: TGTGCCAGCAGCCAGTTGGGGGTGGATGAAAAACTGTTTTTT; cdr3_aa: CASSQLGVDEKLFF
clone_size: few; j_call: TRBJ1-3; d_call: NA; v_call: TRBV20-1; cdr3_nt: TGCAGTGCTAGGGCGAGCTCTGGAAACACCATATATTTT; cdr3_aa: CSARASSGNTIYF
clone_size: NA; j_call: TRBJ2-1; d_call: NA; v_call: TRBV7-2; cdr3_nt: TGTGCCAGCAGCTCTCGCCGCACTACTAGCTGGACTGAGCAGTTCTTC; cdr3_aa: CASSSRRTTSWTEQFF
clone_size: NA; j_call: TRBJ2-3; d_call: NA; v_call: TRBV27; cdr3_nt: TGTGCCAGCGGATACCCCCAAACTAGCACAGATACGCAGTATTTT; cdr3_aa: CASGYPQTSTDTQYF
clone_size: few; j_call: TRBJ2-5; d_call: TRBD1; v_call: TRBV5-4; cdr3_nt: TGTGCCAGCAGCAAAAACAGGGGGACGCAAGAGACCCAGTACTTC; cdr3_aa: CASSKNRGTQETQYF
clone_size: few; j_call: TRBJ2-3; d_call: TRBD2; v_call: TRBV5-1; cdr3_nt: TGCGCCAGCAGCCCCCGAGTAGCGGGGACCACAGATACGCAGTATTTT; cdr3_aa: CASSPRVAGTTDTQYF
clone_size: NA; j_call: TRBJ1-1; d_call: NA; v_call: TRBV5-1; cdr3_nt: TGCGCCAGCAGCTACGACTGGGGAACTGAAGCTTTCTTT; cdr3_aa: CASSYDWGTEAFF
clone_size: few; j_call: TRBJ2-5; d_call: NA; v_call: TRBV29-1; cdr3_nt: TGCAGCGTTAAGGACAGAAAAAAAGAGACCCAGTACTTC; cdr3_aa: CSVKDRKKETQYF
clone_size: NA; j_call: TRBJ1-1; d_call: NA; v_call: TRBV5-1; cdr3_nt: TGCGCCAGCAGCTTGTTCACTCCCATGGGGGAGGGTACTGAAGCTTTCTTT; cdr3_aa: CASSLFTPMGEGTEAFF
clone_size: few; j_call: TRBJ1-1; d_call: TRBD1; v_call: TRBV6-5; cdr3_nt: TGTGCCACCCGGGACAGGGAGAACACTGAAGCTTTCTTT; cdr3_aa: CATRDRENTEAFF
clone_size: few; j_call: TRBJ2-5; d_call: NA; v_call: TRBV12-3/TRBV12-4; cdr3_nt: TGTGCCAGCAGGCGCTCCGGGAGAAATCAAGAGACCCAGTACTTC; cdr3_aa: CASRRSGRNQETQYF
clone_size: many; j_call: TRBJ2-5; d_call: NA; v_call: TRBV5-1; cdr3_nt: TGCGCCAGCAGCTTGGGACAGTCCACGGAGAAAGAGACCCAGTACTTC; cdr3_aa: CASSLGQSTEKETQYF
clone_size: few; j_call: TRBJ2-1; d_call: NA; v_call: TRBV11-3; cdr3_nt: TGTGCCAGCAGCCAGGAGTGGGGGAATGAGCAGTTCTTC; cdr3_aa: CASSQEWGNEQFF
clone_size: few; j_call: TRBJ2-3; d_call: TRBD2; v_call: TRBV10-3; cdr3_nt: TGTGCCATCAGACCTCTAGCGGGGGTGCTCACAGATACGCAGTATTTT; cdr3_aa: CAIRPLAGVLTDTQYF
clone_size: NA; j_call: TRBJ1-2; d_call: TRBD1; v_call: TRBV7-9; cdr3_nt: TGTGCCAGCAGCCTCGGACAGGGAAGGGGCTACACCTTC; cdr3_aa: CASSLGQGRGYTF